A single sample gave rise to the 3 T cell receptor beta chains below, sequenced in a study of shared clonotypes between healthy human individuals. The method was immunoSEQ multiplex PCR; TCRdb's version includes in-frame clones alone and lacks a portion of them. The sample lists about 300,000 clones; less than 85% were seen once. Material for sequencing was memory CD4+ T cells sorted from blood. Subset described: CD45RA-negative fraction. These receptor sequences come from a man in his thirties or forties in good health.

The rearrangement links TRBV7-6 to TRBJ2-3; D is perhaps TRBD2 (6 bases). The CDR3 is 16 amino acids. Trimming pared 5 bases from V and 5 bases from J, leaving 20 bases between. CDR1 and CDR2 (germline): SGHVS, FNYEAQ. The CDR3 region is CASSQHIPGSGDTQYF. The CDR3 region has the DNA TGTGCCAGCAGCCAACATATCCCCGGGAGCGGAGATACGCAGTATTTT.

This rearrangement joins TRBV15 to TRBJ2-1; D remains ambiguous. The CDR3 covers 11 residues. Trimming removed 6 bases at V and 5 bases at J, with 5 bases between. Germline CDR1 reads LNHNV; CDR2 reads YYDKDF (reference sequence). The CDR3 here is CATSVDNEQFF. In DNA form, the CDR3 reads TGTGCCACCAGTGTCGACAATGAGCAGTTCTTC.

The chain employs TRBV10-3 and TRBJ1-1; 8 bases fit TRBD1. This CDR3 contains 19 residues. The V and J ends lost 2 bases and 1 base, in that order; junction bases with no gene match: 15. Per germline, CDR1 ENHRY and CDR2 SYGVKD. This CDR3 is CAISERAGGAFGENTEAFF. The CDR3 DNA reads TGTGCCATCAGTGAGAGGGCAGGGGGCGCTTTTGGAGAGAACACTGAAGCTTTCTTT.